The clone carrying this TCR beta chain came up once. Its specificity is not known. This sample stems from a study of long-term antiretroviral therapy in people with HIV. Study-wide results and limits: It was observed that HIV repertoires exhibited narrower CDR3 length ranges than controls. ART was followed by higher diversity that remained below transplant donor controls.

A v3.0 immunoSEQ assay was performed at survey level. The repertoire was sequenced with immunoSEQ multiplex PCR; TCRdb's copy has only in-frame clones and lacks some. The repertoire includes some 15,000 clones, 78% of them detected once, and 13% sits in the top ten. Roughly 0.95-10 million cryopreserved PBMC were held in samples before DNA extraction. Sequenced here: unsorted PBMCs, sampled approximately 3.2 years after starting antiretroviral therapy. The TCR sequence derives from a woman aged 40 to 50 with HIV.

As DNA, the CDR3 is TGTGCCATCAGTGAGTCGACCAGGGCCCAAGTTAATGAAAAACTGTTTTTT. Encoded protein: CAISESTRAQVNEKLFF. The chain uses TRBV10-3 and TRBJ1-4; possible D gene TRBD1, 5 bases. The CDR3 contains 17 residues. CDR1 ENHRY and CDR2 SYGVKD come from the germline V gene. Trimming took off 0 bases at V and 4 bases at J, with 15 bases between the two ends.